The rows below give T cell receptor beta chains drawn from one sample of a study of OX40 agonist ivuxolimab in advanced cancers. Clones were read by immunoSEQ multiplex PCR, and TCRdb kept only the in-frame ones, dropping some. The repertoire holds some 60,000 clones, over 80% seen once, with around 26% in the top ten. The sample consisted of CD4+ or CD8+ T cells sorted from blood, taken in a trial of the OX40 agonist ivuxolimab. The receptors were gathered from an adult with an advanced solid tumor such as melanoma, head and neck, liver or kidney cancer. Each CDR3 is given with its conserved first and last residue. D genes are given only for firm matches. Some rows mark clone size as missing; the rest say once, few, many or name a class of expanded clone.

d_call: -; j_call: TRBJ2-3; clone_size: -; v_call: TRBV11-3; cdr3_aa: CASSLVGGRGSTDTQYF; cdr3_nt: TGTGCCAGCAGCTTAGTAGGAGGGCGGGGAAGCACAGATACGCAGTATTTT
d_call: TRBD1; j_call: TRBJ1-3; clone_size: -; v_call: TRBV7-6; cdr3_aa: CASSLAQTGASGNTIYF; cdr3_nt: TGTGCCAGCAGCTTAGCGCAGACAGGGGCGTCTGGAAACACCATATATTTT
d_call: -; j_call: TRBJ2-2; clone_size: -; v_call: TRBV11-2; cdr3_aa: CASRGVRFSTGELFF; cdr3_nt: TGTGCCAGCAGAGGGGTGCGCTTTTCTACCGGGGAGCTGTTTTTT
d_call: -; j_call: TRBJ2-2; clone_size: -; v_call: TRBV7-9; cdr3_aa: CASRLGGSTGELFF; cdr3_nt: TGTGCCAGCAGACTCGGGGGAAGCACCGGGGAGCTGTTTTTT
d_call: -; j_call: TRBJ1-2; clone_size: -; v_call: TRBV10-3; cdr3_aa: CAISESMDGTYGYTF; cdr3_nt: TGTGCCATCAGTGAGTCAATGGACGGAACTTATGGCTACACCTTC
d_call: -; j_call: TRBJ2-1; clone_size: few; v_call: TRBV9; cdr3_aa: CASSGTGTTMKQFF; cdr3_nt: TGTGCCAGCAGCGGAACCGGGACAACAATGAAGCAGTTCTTC
d_call: -; j_call: TRBJ2-1; clone_size: -; v_call: TRBV11-2; cdr3_aa: CASSPGGSSYNEQFF; cdr3_nt: TGTGCCAGCAGCCCCGGAGGGAGCTCCTACAATGAGCAGTTCTTC
d_call: TRBD2; j_call: TRBJ2-1; clone_size: few; v_call: TRBV11-3; cdr3_aa: CASSLGVAGDQYNEQFF; cdr3_nt: TGTGCCAGCAGCTTAGGAGTAGCGGGGGACCAATACAATGAGCAGTTCTTC
d_call: TRBD1; j_call: TRBJ2-2; clone_size: few; v_call: TRBV10-3; cdr3_aa: CAISEGTGTSSTGELFF; cdr3_nt: TGTGCCATCAGTGAGGGGACAGGGACGTCGAGCACCGGGGAGCTGTTTTTT
d_call: TRBD1; j_call: TRBJ1-1; clone_size: -; v_call: TRBV5-1; cdr3_aa: CASSLYPGQGETEAFF; cdr3_nt: TGCGCCAGCAGCCTATACCCTGGGCAGGGGGAGACTGAAGCTTTCTTT
d_call: -; j_call: TRBJ2-5; clone_size: -; v_call: TRBV5-6; cdr3_aa: CASSLEMAGIRETQYF; cdr3_nt: TGTGCCAGCAGCTTGGAGATGGCAGGGATAAGGGAGACCCAGTACTTC
d_call: -; j_call: TRBJ2-7; clone_size: once; v_call: TRBV7-9; cdr3_aa: CASSLTSYRGSSYEQYF; cdr3_nt: TGTGCCAGCAGCTTAACTTCTTATCGGGGGAGCTCCTACGAGCAGTACTTC
d_call: -; j_call: TRBJ1-1; clone_size: -; v_call: TRBV11-3; cdr3_aa: CASSSGELNTEAFF; cdr3_nt: TGTGCCAGCAGCTCTGGGGAATTGAACACTGAAGCTTTCTTT
d_call: TRBD1; j_call: TRBJ2-3; clone_size: -; v_call: TRBV19; cdr3_aa: CASSGPGQGLTQYF; cdr3_nt: TGTGCCAGTAGTGGCCCGGGACAGGGCCTGACGCAGTATTTT
d_call: TRBD1; j_call: TRBJ2-7; clone_size: -; v_call: TRBV7-2; cdr3_aa: CASSLVGQGVYYEQYF; cdr3_nt: TGTGCCAGCAGCTTAGTAGGACAGGGGGTTTATTACGAGCAGTACTTC
d_call: TRBD1; j_call: TRBJ1-1; clone_size: few; v_call: TRBV30; cdr3_aa: CAWSRTGVHTEAFF; cdr3_nt: TGTGCCTGGAGTCGGACAGGGGTGCACACTGAAGCTTTCTTT
d_call: -; j_call: TRBJ1-1; clone_size: -; v_call: TRBV7-9; cdr3_aa: CASSRGGNTEAFF; cdr3_nt: TGTGCCAGCAGCCGGGGGGGTAACACTGAAGCTTTCTTT
d_call: -; j_call: TRBJ1-5; clone_size: -; v_call: TRBV6-6; cdr3_aa: CAIRDPGSNQPQHF; cdr3_nt: TGTGCCATCAGGGATCCAGGGAGCAATCAGCCCCAGCATTTT
d_call: -; j_call: TRBJ2-3; clone_size: -; v_call: TRBV18; cdr3_aa: CASSPEITDTQYF; cdr3_nt: TGTGCCAGCTCACCAGAGATCACAGATACGCAGTATTTT
d_call: -; j_call: TRBJ2-1; clone_size: -; v_call: TRBV2; cdr3_aa: CASRDGYNEQFF; cdr3_nt: TGTGCCAGCAGGGACGGTTACAATGAGCAGTTCTTC
d_call: TRBD2; j_call: TRBJ2-3; clone_size: -; v_call: TRBV9; cdr3_aa: CASSVGGGRGADTQYF; cdr3_nt: TGTGCCAGCAGCGTAGGCGGCGGGAGGGGTGCAGATACGCAGTATTTT
d_call: -; j_call: TRBJ1-1; clone_size: -; v_call: TRBV11-3; cdr3_aa: CASSFGRASSSEAFF; cdr3_nt: TGTGCCAGCAGCTTCGGCAGGGCTTCATCCTCTGAAGCTTTCTTT
d_call: -; j_call: TRBJ2-7; clone_size: -; v_call: TRBV25-1; cdr3_aa: CASSGVGGNEQYF; cdr3_nt: TGTGCCAGCAGTGGTGTAGGGGGGAACGAGCAGTACTTC
d_call: -; j_call: TRBJ1-2; clone_size: -; v_call: TRBV6-6; cdr3_aa: CASRVSGVLNYGYTF; cdr3_nt: TGTGCCAGCAGGGTTTCAGGGGTCCTCAACTATGGCTACACCTTC
d_call: TRBD1; j_call: TRBJ1-2; clone_size: -; v_call: TRBV27; cdr3_aa: CASSIGTGGSYGYTF; cdr3_nt: TGTGCCAGCAGTATAGGGACAGGGGGGAGCTATGGCTACACCTTC
d_call: -; j_call: TRBJ2-6; clone_size: -; v_call: TRBV19; cdr3_aa: CASSTSSLSGSGANVLTF; cdr3_nt: TGTGCCAGTAGTACATCGAGTCTATCGGGCTCTGGGGCCAACGTCCTGACTTTC
d_call: -; j_call: TRBJ2-7; clone_size: -; v_call: TRBV11-2; cdr3_aa: CASSLVPGVAISYEQYF; cdr3_nt: TGTGCCAGCAGCTTAGTCCCAGGTGTTGCAATATCCTACGAGCAGTACTTC
d_call: -; j_call: TRBJ1-1; clone_size: once; v_call: TRBV2; cdr3_aa: CASRAEVRTEAFF; cdr3_nt: TGTGCCAGCAGGGCCGAGGTCCGAACTGAAGCTTTCTTT
d_call: TRBD1; j_call: TRBJ1-1; clone_size: -; v_call: TRBV6-1; cdr3_aa: CASSQTGVAEAFF; cdr3_nt: TGTGCCAGCAGTCAAACAGGGGTAGCTGAAGCTTTCTTT
d_call: -; j_call: TRBJ1-1; clone_size: once; v_call: TRBV5-1; cdr3_aa: CASSLAIRTETEAFF; cdr3_nt: TGCGCCAGCAGCTTGGCCATCAGGACAGAGACTGAAGCTTTCTTT
d_call: -; j_call: TRBJ2-7; clone_size: -; v_call: TRBV19; cdr3_aa: CASSRVAAGPNRAYEQYF; cdr3_nt: TGTGCCAGTAGTAGAGTGGCGGCAGGGCCCAATCGGGCCTACGAGCAGTACTTC
d_call: TRBD1; j_call: TRBJ1-5; clone_size: few; v_call: TRBV19; cdr3_aa: CASSPNRGGQPQHF; cdr3_nt: TGTGCCAGTAGTCCGAACAGGGGCGGTCAGCCCCAGCATTTT
d_call: -; j_call: TRBJ2-1; clone_size: -; v_call: TRBV7-2; cdr3_aa: CASSLVGGNEQFF; cdr3_nt: TGTGCCAGCAGCTTAGTTGGGGGCAATGAGCAGTTCTTC
d_call: TRBD1; j_call: TRBJ2-3; clone_size: -; v_call: TRBV11-2; cdr3_aa: CASVTTGVGTDTQYF; cdr3_nt: TGTGCCAGCGTTACTACAGGGGTTGGCACAGATACGCAGTATTTT
d_call: TRBD2; j_call: TRBJ2-3; clone_size: -; v_call: TRBV27; cdr3_aa: CASRLAGADTQYF; cdr3_nt: TGTGCCAGCCGACTAGCGGGAGCAGATACGCAGTATTTT
d_call: -; j_call: TRBJ1-5; clone_size: -; v_call: TRBV5-4; cdr3_aa: CASSLAGRYQPQHF; cdr3_nt: TGTGCCAGCAGCTTGGCGGGGCGCTATCAGCCCCAGCATTTT
d_call: -; j_call: TRBJ1-6; clone_size: few; v_call: TRBV19; cdr3_aa: CASSVGGQDRYPLHF; cdr3_nt: TGTGCCAGTAGTGTAGGCGGGCAGGACCGGTATCCCCTCCACTTT
d_call: -; j_call: TRBJ1-3; clone_size: -; v_call: TRBV28; cdr3_aa: CASSSEILSSGNTIYF; cdr3_nt: TGTGCCAGCAGTTCCGAAATTCTAAGCTCTGGAAACACCATATATTTT
d_call: TRBD1; j_call: TRBJ2-7; clone_size: -; v_call: TRBV19; cdr3_aa: CASSILLGQVYEQYF; cdr3_nt: TGTGCCAGTAGTATCCTCCTCGGACAGGTTTACGAGCAGTACTTC
d_call: TRBD1; j_call: TRBJ1-1; clone_size: -; v_call: TRBV28; cdr3_aa: CASSLPLPGQGDTEAFF; cdr3_nt: TGTGCCAGCAGTTTACCCCTCCCGGGACAGGGGGACACTGAAGCTTTCTTT
d_call: -; j_call: TRBJ1-2; clone_size: -; v_call: TRBV29-1; cdr3_aa: CSVARTALNYGYTF; cdr3_nt: TGCAGCGTTGCCCGGACAGCTCTAAACTATGGCTACACCTTC
d_call: -; j_call: TRBJ1-4; clone_size: -; v_call: TRBV19; cdr3_aa: CASSKGSGATNEKLFF; cdr3_nt: TGTGCCAGTAGTAAAGGATCGGGGGCAACTAATGAAAAACTGTTTTTT
d_call: TRBD2; j_call: TRBJ2-3; clone_size: -; v_call: TRBV7-9; cdr3_aa: CASSLNSRGTDTQYF; cdr3_nt: TGTGCCAGCAGCTTAAACTCGCGGGGGACAGATACGCAGTATTTT
d_call: TRBD2; j_call: TRBJ2-1; clone_size: -; v_call: TRBV4-1; cdr3_aa: CASSQVGPSGGWNEQFF; cdr3_nt: TGCGCCAGCAGCCAAGTGGGGCCTAGCGGGGGGTGGAATGAGCAGTTCTTC
d_call: TRBD1; j_call: TRBJ1-2; clone_size: -; v_call: TRBV30; cdr3_aa: CAWSSSGGGYTF; cdr3_nt: TGTGCCTGGAGCAGTTCAGGGGGAGGCTACACCTTC
d_call: -; j_call: TRBJ1-5; clone_size: few; v_call: TRBV6-1; cdr3_aa: CASSTLRTNQPQHF; cdr3_nt: TGTGCCAGCAGTACCCTCCGGACGAATCAGCCCCAGCATTTT
d_call: -; j_call: TRBJ2-7; clone_size: -; v_call: TRBV6-1; cdr3_aa: CASSLGGASYEQYF; cdr3_nt: TGTGCCAGCAGTTTGGGGGGCGCCTCCTACGAGCAGTACTTC
d_call: -; j_call: TRBJ1-5; clone_size: -; v_call: TRBV5-8; cdr3_aa: CASSLGRQIQPQHF; cdr3_nt: TGTGCCAGCAGCTTGGGTAGACAGATCCAGCCCCAGCATTTT
d_call: TRBD2; j_call: TRBJ2-7; clone_size: once; v_call: TRBV7-9; cdr3_aa: CASSSLLTSDSYEQYF; cdr3_nt: TGTGCCAGCAGCTCCCTTTTAACTAGCGACTCCTACGAGCAGTACTTC
d_call: -; j_call: TRBJ1-3; clone_size: -; v_call: TRBV5-4; cdr3_aa: CASSPELTGNTIYF; cdr3_nt: TGTGCCAGCAGCCCTGAGCTTACTGGAAACACCATATATTTT
d_call: -; j_call: TRBJ2-3; clone_size: once; v_call: TRBV10-1; cdr3_aa: CASSEIAGATDTQYF; cdr3_nt: TGCGCCAGCAGTGAAATCGCAGGGGCAACAGATACGCAGTATTTT
d_call: TRBD1; j_call: TRBJ2-3; clone_size: -; v_call: TRBV5-4; cdr3_aa: CASGTGFGGTDTQYF; cdr3_nt: TGTGCCAGCGGGACAGGGTTTGGCGGCACAGATACGCAGTATTTT
d_call: TRBD1; j_call: TRBJ1-6; clone_size: -; v_call: TRBV7-2; cdr3_aa: CASSASAWTGGFNSPLHF; cdr3_nt: TGTGCCAGCAGCGCCTCGGCCTGGACAGGGGGGTTTAATTCACCCCTCCACTTT